One and the same sample provided the 28 T cell receptor beta chains below, sequenced in a study of T-cell memory formation after mild COVID-19. MiXCR was run by TCRdb on the 5' RACE reads, yielding one entry per CDR3 protein. Found here are fewer than 350,000 distinct CDR3 sequences, 15% to 20% of them singletons; the top ten hold about 20%. Sample: PBMCs or a T cell subset sorted from them (not recorded which). The receptors derive from a young man who had mild COVID-19 (a few samples of this study predate the infection). Cell type and time point are not known.

This clonotype showed up just a few times. This rearrangement joins TRBV5-1 to TRBJ2-7; TRBD2 matches at 10 bases. After removal of 0 bases from V and 4 bases from J, the junction contained 4 bases not matched to a gene. CDR3 length: 15 amino acids. Germline CDR1 is SGHRS and CDR2 is YFSETQ. CDR3 bases: TGCGCCAGCAGCTTGGGCACTAGCGGGGAATACGAGCAGTACGTC. It translates to CASSLGTSGEYEQYV.

V is TRBV4-3 and J is TRBJ1-1; D is unclear. Between the trimmed V and J ends, which lost 3 bases and 4 bases, there was a span of 12 bases. Germline loops: CDR1 LGHNA, CDR2 YSLEER. The CDR3 has 14 residues. The CDR3 loop is CASSQRPLGTEAFF. Here the CDR3 DNA reads TGCGCCAGCAGCCAGAGGCCGCTGGGCACTGAAGCTTTCTTT.

This chain links TRBV7-9 with TRBJ2-3; tentative D call: TRBD1 (5 bases). V was clipped by 1 base and J by 2 bases, with 16 bases between them. The CDR3 is 17 amino acids. The germline CDR1 and CDR2 sequences are SEHNR and FQNEAQ (reference sequence). CDR3 region: CASSLEAWGPSTDTQYF. The CDR3, as DNA: TGTGCCAGCAGCTTAGAAGCCTGGGGCCCTTCCACAGATACGCAGTATTTT.

The chain is built from TRBV13 and TRBJ1-3; D gene ambiguous. This CDR3 spans 13 amino acids. Trimming shortened V by 7 bases and J by 0 bases, and 7 bases separated the two germline ends. Germline CDR1 is PRHDT and CDR2 is FYEKMQ (reference sequence). The CDR3 sequence is CASIPRSGNTIYF. CDR3 coding DNA: TGTGCCAGCATCCCGCGCTCTGGAAACACCATATATTTT.

The sample holds a few counts of this clonotype. This chain connects TRBV7-9 to TRBJ1-5, with 7 bases lining up with TRBD1. CDR1 and CDR2 from the germline V gene are SEHNR and FQNEAQ (reference sequence). V was pared by 5 bases and J by 6 bases, with 10 bases of the junction left unmatched. The CDR3 has 15 residues. CDR3 bases: TGTGCCAGCAGCCCCGGACAGGCTGGTAGTCAGCCCCAGCATTTT. Translating it yields CASSPGQAGSQPQHF.

This clonotype was detected a few times. The chain has TRBV13 and TRBJ1-2; D is perhaps TRBD1 (6 bases). CDR1 and CDR2 (germline): PRHDT, FYEKMQ (reference sequence). This CDR3 has 15 amino acids. The V and J ends lost 2 bases and 1 base respectively, with 11 bases between them. The CDR3 DNA is TGTGCCAGCAGCTTAAATGGGGGCCGTAACTATGGCTACACCTTC. This translates into CASSLNGGRNYGYTF.

V is TRBV4-3 and J is TRBJ2-7, with D perhaps assigned TRBD1 or TRBD2 (6 bases each). The CDR3 has 14 amino acids. Germline V gene sequence: CDR1 LGHNA, CDR2 YSLEER. V lost 1 base and J lost 6, with 13 bases in between. CDR3 coding DNA: TGCGCCAGCAGCCAAGGTGGGGGGCGATCCGAGCAGTACTTC. Amino acids: CASSQGGGRSEQYF.

The V call is TRBV5-1, the J call TRBJ1-5; D gene ambiguous. Germline V lookup: CDR1 SGHRS, CDR2 YFSETQ. V lost 0 bases and J lost 4, with 11 bases in between. This CDR3 comprises 15 residues. CDR3 sequence reads: CASSLVTQSNQPQHF. Here the CDR3 DNA reads TGCGCCAGCAGCTTGGTGACACAAAGTAATCAGCCCCAGCATTTT. The full variable domain, in which reference TRBV5-1 and TRBJ1-5 provide the parts outside the CDR3, is KAGVTQTPRYLIKTRGQQVTLSCSPISGHRSVSWYQQTPGQGLQFLFEYFSETQRNKGNFPGRFSGRQFSNSRSEMNVSTLELGDSALYLCASSLVTQSNQPQHFGDGTRLSIL.

This clonotype has at least ten counts. The chain has TRBV20-1 and TRBJ2-3; 7 bases are a match to TRBD1. The CDR3 loop spans 15 amino acids. Germline lookup yields CDR1 DFQATT and CDR2 SNEGSKA (reference sequence). V gave up 5 bases and J gave up 1 base; unmatched junction bases: 9. The CDR3 is CSALSGGPGTDTQYF. CDR3 in DNA: TGCAGTGCTTTATCAGGGGGACCTGGCACAGATACGCAGTATTTT.

This clonotype came up a few times. V and J are TRBV5-1 and TRBJ2-5; a weak D match, TRBD2 (6 bases). V gave up 6 bases and J gave up 2 bases, with 17 bases separating them. The CDR3 is made up of 15 amino acids. CDR1 SGHRS and CDR2 YFSETQ come from the germline V gene. The CDR3 sequence is CASNPSAGTQETQYF. CDR3 bases: TGCGCCAGCAATCCCTCCGCGGGAACTCAAGAGACCCAGTACTTC.

This clonotype has just a few counts. J is TRBJ2-3 and V is TRBV7-8; D possibly corresponds to TRBD2 (6 bases). The CDR3 extends over 16 amino acids. CDR1 is SGHVS and CDR2 is FQNEAQ in the germline V gene. With 2 bases removed from V and 2 bases from J, the gap between germline ends came to 14 bases. CDR3 in amino acids: CASSLRDGTFTDTQYF. The CDR3 DNA reads TGTGCCAGCAGCTTAAGGGACGGGACTTTCACAGATACGCAGTATTTT.

The chain links TRBV6-2 or TRBV6-3 to TRBJ2-4; D is unclear. CDR1 and CDR2 from the germline V gene are MNHEY and SVGEGT. The CDR3 covers 14 residues. V was pared by 2 bases and J by 6 bases, with 11 bases between. CDR3 nucleotide sequence: TGTGCCAGCAGTTACATCTGGAAGGGAAACATTCAGTACTTC. This encodes CASSYIWKGNIQYF.

A few counts support this clonotype. The chain has TRBV4-3 and TRBJ2-3; a weak D match, TRBD2 (7 bases). The CDR3 extends over 15 amino acids. V lost 1 base and J 5 bases, leaving 13 bases between the germline ends. From germline, CDR1 is LGHNA and CDR2 YSLEER. CDR3 region: CASSQAGAGVDTQYF. The CDR3 nucleotides read TGCGCCAGCAGCCAAGCGGGGGCGGGAGTAGATACGCAGTATTTT.

This rearrangement joins TRBV4-1 to TRBJ2-5; no reliable D call. CDR3 length equals 12 residues. V shed 1 base and J shed 5 bases, with 5 bases lying between them. Germline CDR1 MGHRA, CDR2 YSYEKL. CDR3 nucleotides: TGCGCCAGCAGCCAAGTTCTGGAGACCCAGTACTTC. Translated: CASSQVLETQYF.

This clonotype was counted at least ten times. The chain has TRBV19 and TRBJ2-5; D gene ambiguous. V was trimmed by 5 bases and J by 2 bases, leaving 12 bases between them. CDR1 is LNHDA and CDR2 is SQIVND in the germline V gene (reference sequence). This CDR3 has 14 amino acids. CDR3 in DNA: TGTGCCAGTAGTCCGCGGACGGCGCAAGAGACCCAGTACTTC. It codes for CASSPRTAQETQYF.

This clonotype was seen many times. The chain is built from TRBV6-5 and TRBJ2-1, with 7 bases matching TRBD1. V lost 5 bases, J lost 10 bases, and 8 bases stayed unmatched. Germline CDR1 reads MNHEY; CDR2 reads SVGAGI. This CDR3 is 13 amino acids long. In DNA form, the CDR3 reads TGTGCCAGCAGTAGTGACAGGGCGAGGGAGCAGTTCTTC. Protein: CASSSDRAREQFF.

The sample holds many counts of this clonotype. The V and J genes are TRBV6-2 or TRBV6-3 and TRBJ2-5; tentatively, D is TRBD2 (6 bases). The V end lost 2 bases, the J end lost 7 bases, and 14 bases lay between the germline ends. Germline lookup yields CDR1 MNHEY and CDR2 SVGEGT. The CDR3 has 14 residues. For the CDR3, the DNA is TGTGCCAGCAGTTACGTCGGAGCCGGGGGGACCCAGTACTTC. Its translation is CASSYVGAGGTQYF.

This clonotype showed up just a few times. The genes are TRBV12-3 or TRBV12-4 and TRBJ2-1; D is tentatively TRBD1 or TRBD2 (5 bases each). V lost 7 bases to trimming and J lost 0 bases, with 10 bases between them. The CDR3 has 14 residues. The CDR3 reads CASTRGPSYNEQFF. CDR3 nucleotides: TGTGCCAGCACGAGGGGTCCCTCCTACAATGAGCAGTTCTTC.

This clonotype was detected only a few times. The V gene is TRBV5-1, the J gene TRBJ1-2; 8 bases map to TRBD1. The CDR3 totals 11 residues. Germline loops: CDR1 SGHRS, CDR2 YFSETQ. The V gene end was trimmed by 4 bases and the J gene end by 11 bases; junction bases not matched to a gene: 4. The CDR3 loop reads CASSITGGYTF. In DNA form, the CDR3 reads TGCGCCAGCAGCATCACAGGGGGTTACACCTTC.

The CDR3 nucleotides are TGTGCCAGCAGCCCGTTCCGCGGGGGGACTATAGAGACCCAGTACTTC. It is translated as CASSPFRGGTIETQYF. The genes are TRBV7-2 and TRBJ2-5, with 8 bases fitting TRBD2. The CDR3 is made up of 16 amino acids. Losses at the gene ends were 5 bases for V and 4 bases for J; bases not matched to a gene: 12. The germline CDR1 and CDR2 sequences are SGHTA and FQGNSA. The full variable domain, in which reference TRBV7-2 and TRBJ2-5 provide the parts outside the CDR3, is GAGVSQSPSNKVTEKGKDVELRCDPISGHTALYWYRQSLGQGLEFLIYFQGNSAPDKSGLPSDRFSAERTGGSVSTLTIQRTQQEDSAVYLCASSPFRGGTIETQYFGPGTRLLVL.

There are a few counts of this clonotype. The genes are TRBV3-1 and TRBJ2-1; D is possibly TRBD2 (6 bases). V lost 2 bases to trimming and J lost 3 bases, with 11 bases between them. The CDR3 contains 15 residues. Germline CDR1 and CDR2: LGHDT and YNNKEL (reference sequence). The CDR3 DNA reads as TGTGCCAGCAGCCAAACGGCGGGGCGCTACAATGAGCAGTTCTTC. The encoded protein is CASSQTAGRYNEQFF.

This clonotype was seen more than once but under ten times. CDR3 sequence: CASSLPTSGGTYEQYF. Written as DNA, the CDR3 is TGCGCCAGCAGCTTGCCGACTAGCGGGGGGACCTACGAGCAGTACTTC. The chain employs TRBV5-1 and TRBJ2-7; 13 bases agree with TRBD2. Germline-derived CDR1 and CDR2 are SGHRS and YFSETQ. The CDR3 consists of 16 residues. J was trimmed by 2 bases and V by 1 base; bases with no gene match: 3.

This clonotype was seen only a few times. This chain joins TRBV7-3 and TRBJ2-5; D is possibly TRBD1 or TRBD2 (5 bases each). CDR1 is SGHTA, CDR2 FQGTGA, per germline. Trimming stripped 2 bases from V and 13 bases from J, with 17 bases between. The CDR3 totals 13 residues. The CDR3 sequence is CASSLGYGTPRYF. CDR3 coding DNA: TGTGCCAGCAGCTTAGGGTACGGGACCCCCAGGTACTTC. Looking up the rest from reference TRBV7-3 and TRBJ2-5 gives the full variable domain: GAGVSQTPSNKVTEKGKYVELRCDPISGHTALYWYRQSLGQGPEFLIYFQGTGAADDSGLPNDRFFAVRPEGSVSTLKIQRTERGDSAVYLCASSLGYGTPRYFGPGTRLLVL.

This clonotype came up many times. The CDR3 DNA is TGTGCCAGCAGCCGGTCGGCTAGCGTCGGCTACAATGAGCAGTTCTTC. Translation gives CASSRSASVGYNEQFF. The J gene is TRBJ2-1, the V gene TRBV5-4, with D possibly matching TRBD2 (6 bases). Germline CDR1 and CDR2: SGHNT and YYREEE (reference sequence). The CDR3 consists of 16 residues. V was pared by 4 bases and J by 3 bases, with 17 bases between.

The J gene is TRBJ2-2, the V gene TRBV6-5; a possible D gene is TRBD2 (5 bases). The CDR3 contains 16 residues. The germline V gene encodes CDR1 MNHEY and CDR2 SVGAGI. With 0 bases removed from V and 7 bases from J, the gap between germline ends came to 15 bases. This CDR3 is CASSYSPLARGGELFF. CDR3 DNA sequence: TGTGCCAGCAGTTACTCCCCCCTAGCCCGGGGCGGGGAGCTGTTTTTT.

This CDR3 is CASSQGKVASTEAFF. In nucleotides, the CDR3 is TGCGCCAGCAGCCAAGGGAAGGTAGCATCCACTGAAGCTTTCTTT. V and J are TRBV4-1 and TRBJ1-1; D gene ambiguous. CDR3 length equals 15 residues. CDR1 MGHRA and CDR2 YSYEKL come from the germline V gene. V was trimmed by 1 base and J by 4 bases, leaving 13 bases between them.

This clonotype was counted a few times. The chain joins TRBV12-3 or TRBV12-4 to TRBJ2-1, with 7 bases identical to TRBD2. This CDR3 comprises 13 residues. With V trimmed by 10 bases and J by 7 bases, 10 bases remained unmatched. Here the CDR3 reads CATRTWGGNEQFF. CDR3 nucleotide sequence: TGTGCCACCCGGACCTGGGGGGGGAATGAGCAGTTCTTC.

This clonotype has only a few counts. The genes are TRBV6-5 and TRBJ2-3; 7 bases agree with TRBD2. The V and J ends lost 2 bases and 7 bases, in that order; junction bases with no gene match: 3. Germline CDR1 MNHEY, CDR2 SVGAGI. This CDR3 contains 13 residues. CDR3 protein: CASSYPGGYTQYF. The CDR3 DNA is TGTGCCAGCAGTTACCCGGGGGGTTATACGCAGTATTTT.